The T cell receptor beta chain described here comes from a study of T cells in localized non-small cell lung cancer (dated by TCRdb to 2019 to 2021). Some background on the complete study: T cell repertoires of 236 early-stage NSCLC patients were analyzed, with tumors being compared against uninvolved tumor-adjacent lungs. All 250 or so NSCLC patients in the cohort were treatment-naive and had localized lung tumors that were resected. The mean age of the NSCLC patients was just over 65 years, with 120 to 150 men and nearly 110 women. Broad study findings and their caveats: A median of around 50 of the top 100 tumor clones turned up in the paired uninvolved adjacent lung, and fewer than 35 of those clones also ranked among the top 100 of that same adjacent lung. Longer overall survival was associated with higher T cell density in blood, whereas shorter survival was associated with higher clonality in adjacent lung. Because the study design was exploratory, TCR variables were selected using unadjusted p-values without false-discovery rate correction. Uninvolved tumor-adjacent lung showed the highest T cell clonality, higher than tumor, which suggests more focused antigenic responses in the adjacent lung. Because multi-region tumor sequencing was not done, intratumor heterogeneity could not be ruled out.

To note about this clone: Its antigen is not yet known. Per-base quality was not reported, and no clone a single base away is much larger than it.

TCR beta CDR3 regions were sequenced from DNA using the immunoSEQ Assay. The authors' pipeline ran thus. To compute T cell density, TCR beta template counts were normalized to usable DNA, which was estimated by amplifying housekeeping genes. The preseqR package was used to estimate richness by extrapolating to 400,000 templates for PBMC samples and to 120,000 templates for tissue samples. Clonality was calculated as one minus Pielou's evenness. Tissue-enriched TCRs were identified through differential abundance testing performed on productive amino-acid clonotypes, with a minimum total count of 5 and an alpha of 0.1. The Jaccard Index and the Morisita Overlap Index were used to measure how much the repertoires overlapped between compartments. TCR beta CDR3s were clustered by GLIPH together with public tetramer-defined viral CDR3s, and at least three viral sequences plus V-gene enrichment were required for viral motifs. This is the immuneACCESS table as TCRdb keeps it, with only in-frame sequences that have V and J called. A part of the clones is gone; compared with another copy, unresolved V genes explain less than half, and the rest is unexplained. The V and J calls and the clone size are those of that table, but D and trimming were determined from the DNA. The sample includes around 69,000 clones, with 90% observed a single time. Roughly 1.8% of the sample belongs to the ten largest clones.

At diagnosis, tumor, uninvolved tumor-adjacent lung and peripheral blood were collected and then preserved as a mix of FFPE and fresh-frozen material. For TCR repertoire profiling, the blood samples were analyzed as peripheral blood mononuclear cells. The origin of this receptor is a woman aged 35 to 69 with stage I lung adenocarcinoma. The starting material was peripheral blood, obtained before any cancer treatment.

CDR3 protein: CASSLTGTELRGYTF. The nucleotides read TGTGCCAGCAGCTTAACCGGGACAGAGCTGAGGGGCTACACCTTC. Recombination joined TRBV7-3 with TRBJ1-2; 7 bases in the middle match TRBD1. CDR1 SGHTA and CDR2 FQGTGA were looked up in the germline V gene. The CDR3 runs 15 amino acids, cysteine and phenylalanine included. The retained sequence is limited to the CDR3, 45 bases, with the frame set at the first base. Trimmed from V: 0 bases; trimmed from J: 8 bases; junction bases lacking a gene match: 9.